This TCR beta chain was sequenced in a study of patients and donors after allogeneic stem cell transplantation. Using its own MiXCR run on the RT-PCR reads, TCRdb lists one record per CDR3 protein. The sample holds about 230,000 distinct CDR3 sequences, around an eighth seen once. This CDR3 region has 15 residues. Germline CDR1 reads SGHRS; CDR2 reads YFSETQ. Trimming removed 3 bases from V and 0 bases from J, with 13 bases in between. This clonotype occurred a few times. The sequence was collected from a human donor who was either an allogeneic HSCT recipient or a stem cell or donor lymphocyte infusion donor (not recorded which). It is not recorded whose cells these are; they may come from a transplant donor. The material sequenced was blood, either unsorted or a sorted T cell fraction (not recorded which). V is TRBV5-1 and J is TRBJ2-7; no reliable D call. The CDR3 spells CASSSSPGYSYEQYF. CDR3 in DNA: TGCGCCAGCAGCTCGAGCCCCGGGTACTCCTACGAGCAGTACTTC.